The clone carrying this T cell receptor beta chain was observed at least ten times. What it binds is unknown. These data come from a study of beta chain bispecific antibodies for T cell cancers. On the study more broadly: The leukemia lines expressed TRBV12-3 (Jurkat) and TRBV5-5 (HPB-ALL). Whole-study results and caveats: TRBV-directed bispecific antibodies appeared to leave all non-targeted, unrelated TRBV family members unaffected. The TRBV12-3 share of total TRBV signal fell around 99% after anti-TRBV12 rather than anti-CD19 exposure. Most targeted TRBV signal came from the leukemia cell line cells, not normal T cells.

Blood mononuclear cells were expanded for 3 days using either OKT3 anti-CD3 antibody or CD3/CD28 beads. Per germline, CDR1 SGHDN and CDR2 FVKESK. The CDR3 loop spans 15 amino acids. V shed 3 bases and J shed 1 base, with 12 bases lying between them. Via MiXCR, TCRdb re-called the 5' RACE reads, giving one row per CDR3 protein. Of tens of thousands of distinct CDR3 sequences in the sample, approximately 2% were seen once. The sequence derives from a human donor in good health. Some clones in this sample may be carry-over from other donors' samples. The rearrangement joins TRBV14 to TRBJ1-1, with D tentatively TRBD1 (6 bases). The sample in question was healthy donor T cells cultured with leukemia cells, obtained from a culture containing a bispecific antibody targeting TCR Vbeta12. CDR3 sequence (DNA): TGTGCCAGCAGCCAGGTGACAGGCGGGAACACTGAAGCTTTCTTT. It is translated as CASSQVTGGNTEAFF.